These 14 T cell receptor beta chains came from one sample sequenced in a study of blood T cells in healthy people across ages. A second PCR, run for roughly 7 to 12 cycles, used a sample-barcoded 5' primer plus a J-beta primer mix. A single record per CDR3 protein comes from TCRdb applying MiXCR to the 5' RACE reads. This sample has about 1,500,000 distinct CDR3 sequences, with approximately 30% found just once. The sequenced sample was blood. The receptors here all came from a woman younger than 45 in good health.

The chain couples TRBV5-1 to TRBJ2-5, with D maybe TRBD2 (6 bases). Germline values: CDR1 SGHRS, CDR2 YFSETQ. V gave up 3 bases and J gave up 2 bases, with 14 bases separating them. The CDR3 extends over 15 amino acids. This CDR3 reads CASSSAGLPQETQYF. The DNA of the CDR3 is TGCGCCAGCAGCTCCGCCGGACTACCACAAGAGACCCAGTACTTC.

This sequence joins TRBV9 and TRBJ1-6; D remains ambiguous. Trimming pared 0 bases from V and 9 bases from J, leaving 7 bases between. Germline CDR1 reads SGDLS; CDR2 reads YYNGEE. This CDR3 has 13 residues. For the CDR3, the DNA is TGTGCCAGCAGCGTAGCCACTGGTTCACCCCTCCACTTT. It translates to CASSVATGSPLHF.

This chain links TRBV24-1 with TRBJ1-2, with TRBD1 matching over 12 bases. Per germline, CDR1 KGHDR and CDR2 SFDVKD. Trimming cost V 4 bases and J 6 bases; bases outside gene matches: 5. The length of the CDR3 is 15 residues. The CDR3 reads CATSDPGTGGNGYTF. CDR3 nucleotide sequence: TGTGCCACCAGTGACCCCGGGACAGGGGGCAATGGCTACACCTTC.

With regard to this clonotype: One end of the junction varies from germline; a read error may be responsible. The V and J genes are TRBV29-1 and TRBJ1-1; TRBD1 might be the D (5 bases). Germline assignment: CDR1 SQVTM and CDR2 ANQGSEA. The length of the CDR3 is 12 residues. The CDR3 DNA reads as TGCAGCGTAGGACACCCGAACGCTGAAGCTTTCTTT. This gives the protein CSVGHPNAEAFF.

This clonotype was seen a handful of times. At one end the junction does not follow the germline gene, possibly because of a read error. The chain has TRBV7-2 and TRBJ2-6; perhaps TRBD2 as D (5 bases). This CDR3 has 14 amino acids. Germline CDR1 SGHTA, CDR2 FQGNSA. The CDR3 DNA follows: TGTGCCAGCAACTTAGCGTATGGGGCCAACGTCCTGACTTTC. Its translation is CASNLAYGANVLTF.

The chain recombines TRBV21-1 with TRBJ1-2; the table's D call, TRBD1, has no DNA check behind it. TRBV21-1 is classified as a pseudogene. This CDR3 is 17 amino acids long. CDR3 residues: CASSTDDRGISNYGYTF. The CDR3 coding sequence is TGTGCCAGCAGCACTGATGACAGGGGAATTTCTAACTATGGCTACACCTTC.

The table lists this clonotype with a few counts. The rearrangement uses TRBV7-2 and TRBJ2-1, with 12 bases identical to TRBD2. This CDR3 has 19 residues. V lost 6 bases and J lost 8; bases outside the gene matches: 20. Germline CDR1 is SGHTA and CDR2 is FQGNSA. CDR3 coding DNA: TGTGCCAGCAGTCTGGAGGACCTAGGACTAGCGGGGACACATCATGAGCAGTTCTTC. Protein sequence: CASSLEDLGLAGTHHEQFF.

The chain links TRBV6-2 or TRBV6-3 to TRBJ1-2; D is possibly TRBD1 (5 bases). The germline gives CDR1 MNHEY, CDR2 SVGEGT. The CDR3 runs to 15 residues. Deletions cut 4 bases from V and 5 bases from J, with 17 bases between. The chain's CDR3 is CASSWDVQRFYGYTF. DNA for the CDR3: TGTGCCAGCAGTTGGGACGTGCAGCGATTTTATGGCTACACCTTC.

With regard to this clonotype: Because the CDR3's place on the DNA is in doubt, the DNA is left out and the CDR3 is given as listed by TCRdb. The chain links TRBV20-1 to TRBJ1-4; the D call of TRBD1 is as the table states it, not checked on the DNA. The CDR3 contains 12 residues when both ends are counted. CDR1 is DFQATT, CDR2 SNEGSKA, per germline (reference sequence). The CDR3 is CSVGQGAEKRFF.

The table lists this clonotype with a few counts. This sequence joins TRBV2 and TRBJ2-7; D not resolved. V was clipped by 1 base and J by 0 bases, with 7 bases between them. Germline values: CDR1 SNHLY, CDR2 FYNNEI. This CDR3 spans 14 amino acids. The CDR3 DNA reads as TGTGCCAGCAGTGAAGTAGTGTTCTCCTACGAGCAGTACTTC. Encoded protein: CASSEVVFSYEQYF.

This clonotype was recorded once. J is TRBJ2-1 and V is TRBV20-1, with D possibly matching TRBD1 (6 bases). The CDR3 is made up of 13 amino acids. Germline assignment: CDR1 DFQATT and CDR2 SNEGSKA (reference sequence). Trimming stripped 2 bases from V and 8 bases from J, with 13 bases between. The CDR3: CSARPTGHHEQFF. CDR3 in DNA: TGCAGTGCTAGACCAACAGGGCATCATGAGCAGTTCTTC.

This rearrangement joins TRBV25-1 to TRBJ1-4, with TRBD1 as a possible D gene (6 bases). CDR1 and CDR2 (germline): MGHDK, SYGVNS. The CDR3 is made up of 12 amino acids. V lost 5 bases to trimming and J lost 12 bases, with 13 bases between them. CDR3 sequence: CASSLGASELFF. The DNA for the CDR3 is TGTGCCAGCAGTTTGGGGGCATCGGAACTGTTTTTT.

V is TRBV6-6 and J is TRBJ1-1, with 9 bases fitting TRBD1. The germline gives CDR1 MNHNY, CDR2 SVGAGI (reference sequence). V was pared by 4 bases and J by 8 bases, with 11 bases of the junction left unmatched. The CDR3 consists of 15 residues. CDR3 in DNA: TGTGCCAGCAGTTCTCCCGGGACAGGGAGGGGCGAAGCTTTCTTT. The encoded protein is CASSSPGTGRGEAFF.

The count of this clonotype is one. The rearrangement links TRBV6-4 to TRBJ1-1; D may be TRBD1 (5 bases). CDR1 is MRHNA and CDR2 is SNTAGT in the germline V gene. V lost 2 bases to trimming and J lost 0 bases, with 13 bases between them. The CDR3 is 16 amino acids. The DNA of the CDR3 is TGTGCCAGCAGTGACGAAGGGACGGCCTTGAACACTGAAGCTTTCTTT. Its protein is CASSDEGTALNTEAFF.